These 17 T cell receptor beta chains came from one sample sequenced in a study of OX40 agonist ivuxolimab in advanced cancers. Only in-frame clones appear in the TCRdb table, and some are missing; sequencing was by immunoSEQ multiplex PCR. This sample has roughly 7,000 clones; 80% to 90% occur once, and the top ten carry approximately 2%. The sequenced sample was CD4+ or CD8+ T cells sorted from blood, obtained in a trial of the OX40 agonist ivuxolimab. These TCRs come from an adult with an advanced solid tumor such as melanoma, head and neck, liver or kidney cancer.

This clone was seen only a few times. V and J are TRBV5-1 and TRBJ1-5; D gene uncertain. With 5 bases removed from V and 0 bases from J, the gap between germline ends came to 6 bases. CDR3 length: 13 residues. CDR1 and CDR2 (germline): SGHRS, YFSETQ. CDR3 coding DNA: TGCGCCAGCAGAACCGATAGCAATCAGCCCCAGCATTTT. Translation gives CASRTDSNQPQHF.

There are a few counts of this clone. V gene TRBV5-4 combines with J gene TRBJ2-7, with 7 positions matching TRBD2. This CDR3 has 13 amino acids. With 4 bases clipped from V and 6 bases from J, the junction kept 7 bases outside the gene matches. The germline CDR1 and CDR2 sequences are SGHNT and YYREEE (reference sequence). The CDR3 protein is CASSMTSSREQYF. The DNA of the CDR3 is TGTGCCAGCAGCATGACTAGCTCGCGCGAGCAGTACTTC.

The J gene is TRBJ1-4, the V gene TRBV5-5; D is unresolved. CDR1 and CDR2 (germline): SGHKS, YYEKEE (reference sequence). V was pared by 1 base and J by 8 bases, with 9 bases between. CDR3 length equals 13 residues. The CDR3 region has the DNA TGTGCCAGCAGCTTGCTGCCGGGGGAAAAACTGTTTTTT. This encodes CASSLLPGEKLFF.

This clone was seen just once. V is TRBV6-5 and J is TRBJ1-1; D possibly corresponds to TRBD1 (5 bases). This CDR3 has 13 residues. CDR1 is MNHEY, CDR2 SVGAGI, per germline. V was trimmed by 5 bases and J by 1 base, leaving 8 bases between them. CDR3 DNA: TGTGCCAGCAGTAAGGACAAGAACACTGAAGCTTTCTTT. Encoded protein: CASSKDKNTEAFF.

CDR3 amino acids: CASSPGTPFESYNEQFF. CDR3 nucleotides: TGTGCCAGCAGCCCTGGGACTCCTTTCGAGTCCTACAATGAGCAGTTCTTC. The V call is TRBV7-2, the J call TRBJ2-1; the D gene is possibly TRBD2 (6 bases). The CDR3 length is 17 residues. CDR1 and CDR2 from the germline V gene are SGHTA and FQGNSA. Trimming stripped 5 bases from V and 1 base from J, with 18 bases between.

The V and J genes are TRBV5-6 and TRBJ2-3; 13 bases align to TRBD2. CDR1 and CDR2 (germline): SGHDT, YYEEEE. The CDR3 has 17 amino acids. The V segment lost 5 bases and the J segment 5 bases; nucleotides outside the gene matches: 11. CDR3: CASSNGLAGAAKDTQYF. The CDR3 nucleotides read TGTGCCAGCAGTAACGGACTAGCGGGAGCAGCTAAAGATACGCAGTATTTT.

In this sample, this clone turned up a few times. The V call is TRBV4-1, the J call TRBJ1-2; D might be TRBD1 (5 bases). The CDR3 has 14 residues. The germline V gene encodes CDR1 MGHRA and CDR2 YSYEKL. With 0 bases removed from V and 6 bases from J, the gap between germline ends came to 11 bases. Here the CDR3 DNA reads TGCGCCAGCAGCCAAGAGGGGGAGGGCCATGGCTACACCTTC. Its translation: CASSQEGEGHGYTF.

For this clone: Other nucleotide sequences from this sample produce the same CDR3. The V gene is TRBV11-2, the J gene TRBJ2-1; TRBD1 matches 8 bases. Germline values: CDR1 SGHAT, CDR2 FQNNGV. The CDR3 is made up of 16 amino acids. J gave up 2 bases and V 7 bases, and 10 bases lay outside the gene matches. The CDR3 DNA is TGTGCCAGCACCTTTACTTCAGGGGGCGCCTACAATGAGCAGTTCTTC. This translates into CASTFTSGGAYNEQFF.

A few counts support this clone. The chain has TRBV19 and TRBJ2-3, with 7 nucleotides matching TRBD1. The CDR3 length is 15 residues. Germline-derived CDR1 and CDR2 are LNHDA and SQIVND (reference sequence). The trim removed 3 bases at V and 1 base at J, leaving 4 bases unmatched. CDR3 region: CASSIPGTGTDTQYF. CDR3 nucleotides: TGTGCCAGTAGTATCCCCGGGACAGGCACAGATACGCAGTATTTT.

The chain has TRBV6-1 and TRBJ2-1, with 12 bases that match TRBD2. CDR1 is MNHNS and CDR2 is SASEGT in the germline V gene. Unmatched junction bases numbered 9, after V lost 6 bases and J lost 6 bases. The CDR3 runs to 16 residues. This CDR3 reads CASRELAGGPVNEQFF. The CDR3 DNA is TGTGCCAGCAGGGAACTAGCGGGGGGTCCTGTCAATGAGCAGTTCTTC.

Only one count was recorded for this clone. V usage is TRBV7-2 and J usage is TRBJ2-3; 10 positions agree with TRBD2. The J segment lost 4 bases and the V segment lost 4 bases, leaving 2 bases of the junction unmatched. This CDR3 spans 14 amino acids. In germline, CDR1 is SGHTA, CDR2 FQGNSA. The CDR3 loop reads CASSSGTSADTQYF. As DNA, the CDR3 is TGTGCCAGCAGCTCCGGGACTAGCGCAGATACGCAGTATTTT.

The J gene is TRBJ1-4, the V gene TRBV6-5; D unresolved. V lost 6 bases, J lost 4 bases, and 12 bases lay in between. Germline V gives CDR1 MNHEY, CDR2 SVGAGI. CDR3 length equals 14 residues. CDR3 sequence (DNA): TGTGCCAGCAGCCTTAGGTCACATAATGAAAAACTGTTTTTT. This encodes CASSLRSHNEKLFF.

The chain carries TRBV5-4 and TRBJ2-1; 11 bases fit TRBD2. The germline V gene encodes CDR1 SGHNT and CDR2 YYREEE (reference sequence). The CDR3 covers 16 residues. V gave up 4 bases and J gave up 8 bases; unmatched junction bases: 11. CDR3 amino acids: CASSAASSGRSYEQFF. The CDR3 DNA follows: TGTGCCAGCAGCGCCGCATCTAGCGGGAGGAGCTATGAGCAGTTCTTC.

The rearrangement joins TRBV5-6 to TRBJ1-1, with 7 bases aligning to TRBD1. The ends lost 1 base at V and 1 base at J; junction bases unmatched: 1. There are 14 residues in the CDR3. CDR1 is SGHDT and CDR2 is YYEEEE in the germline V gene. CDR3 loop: CASSLPGGNTEAFF. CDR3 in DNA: TGTGCCAGCAGCTTGCCAGGGGGGAACACTGAAGCTTTCTTT.

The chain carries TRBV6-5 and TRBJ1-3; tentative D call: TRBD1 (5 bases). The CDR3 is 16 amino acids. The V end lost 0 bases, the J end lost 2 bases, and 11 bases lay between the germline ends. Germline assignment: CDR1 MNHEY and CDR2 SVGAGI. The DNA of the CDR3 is TGTGCCAGCAGTTACTCGGGGGGAGGGACTGGAAACACCATATATTTT. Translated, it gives CASSYSGGGTGNTIYF.

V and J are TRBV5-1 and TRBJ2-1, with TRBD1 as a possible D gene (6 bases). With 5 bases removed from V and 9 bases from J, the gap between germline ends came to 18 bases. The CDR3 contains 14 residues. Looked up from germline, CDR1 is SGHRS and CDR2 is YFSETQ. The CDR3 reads CASSPRDMDFEQFF. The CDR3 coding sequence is TGCGCCAGCAGTCCTCGGGACATGGACTTTGAGCAGTTCTTC.

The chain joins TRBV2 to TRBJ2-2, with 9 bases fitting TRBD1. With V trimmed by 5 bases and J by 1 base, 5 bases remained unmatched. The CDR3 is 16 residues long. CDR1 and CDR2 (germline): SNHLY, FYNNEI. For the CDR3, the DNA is TGTGCCAGCAGTTATGGGACAGGGCTGAACACCGGGGAGCTGTTTTTT. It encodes CASSYGTGLNTGELFF. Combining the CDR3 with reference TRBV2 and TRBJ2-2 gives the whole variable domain EPEVTQTPSHQVTQMGQEVILRCVPISNHLYFYWYRQILGQKVEFLVSFYNNEISEKSEIFDDQFSVERPDGSNFTLKIRSTKLEDSAMYFCASSYGTGLNTGELFFGEGSRLTVL.